The TCR beta chain under discussion was sequenced for a study of cytomegalovirus exposure and HLA in healthy donors. This clone was counted only a few times. The junction had 10 bases not matched to a gene; V was cut back by 1 base and J by 7 bases. There are 17 residues in the CDR3. Germline values: CDR1 SGHVS, CDR2 FNYEAQ. PCR was performed using 60 Vbeta and 13 Jbeta primers. Profiled with immunoSEQ multiplex PCR; TCRdb holds only in-frame clones, not every one. In the table there are around 97,000 clones, around 73% of which are singletons. The rearrangement uses TRBV7-6 and TRBJ1-6; 7 nucleotides match TRBD1. Sequencing input: PBMCs. This receptor was obtained from a man aged 35 to 55 in good health and CMV-seronegative. The CDR3 nucleotides read TGTGCCAGCAGCTTAGGTATAGGGCCAGGGGGAAATTCACCCCTCCACTTT. Protein product: CASSLGIGPGGNSPLHF.